Each of the 28 T cell receptor beta chains below was sequenced from the same sample in a study of regulatory T cells in long-lasting Graves disease. To make TCR beta libraries, researchers used iRepertoire HTBI primers and Arm-PCR of CDR3 regions. Using its own MiXCR run on the multiplex PCR reads, TCRdb lists one record per CDR3 protein. The sample holds 650,000 to 700,000 distinct CDR3 sequences, approximately 31% seen once. Time point given: persistent/refractory GD, antithyroid drugs over 5 years with positive TRAb. PBMC-extracted RNA yielded the TCR library. Sequences were derived from peripheral blood mononuclear cells (PBMCs), sampled when the disease was refractory, from a patient treated with antithyroid drugs. The receptors were sampled from a female donor with Graves disease.

This clonotype has a single count. V is TRBV20-1 and J is TRBJ2-7, with TRBD2 as a possible D gene (6 bases). The CDR3 consists of 12 residues. V lost 5 bases, J lost 0 bases, and 8 bases lay in between. Germline V lookup: CDR1 DFQATT, CDR2 SNEGSKA (reference sequence). As DNA, the CDR3 is TGCAGTGCTGGAGGGGACTCCTACGAGCAGTACTTC. Amino acids: CSAGGDSYEQYF.

This clonotype was found many times. CDR3 sequence (DNA): TGTGCCAGCAGCCCCCGGGGGGTAGATGGGGAGACCCAGTACTTC. Amino acids: CASSPRGVDGETQYF. The rearrangement uses TRBV11-2 and TRBJ2-5; 7 bases are shared with TRBD2. Germline lookup yields CDR1 SGHAT and CDR2 FQNNGV. This CDR3 is 15 amino acids long. The V segment lost 5 bases and the J segment 5 bases; nucleotides outside the gene matches: 11.

This clonotype was detected only a few times. The V and J genes are TRBV6-1 and TRBJ1-4; 7 bases map to TRBD1. CDR3 length: 13 residues. With 2 bases clipped from V and 6 bases from J, the junction kept 0 bases outside the gene matches. The germline V gene has CDR1 MNHNS and CDR2 SASEGT. The CDR3 DNA is TGTGCCAGCAGTGAACAGGGGGATGAAAAACTGTTTTTT. This encodes CASSEQGDEKLFF.

V is TRBV10-3 and J is TRBJ1-2; TRBD1 aligns across 10 bases. V lost 5 bases and J lost 7; bases outside the gene matches: 7. Germline V lookup: CDR1 ENHRY, CDR2 SYGVKD. The CDR3 totals 14 residues. The CDR3 bases are TGTGCCATCAGTTTGACAGGGGGCGCTTCTGGCTACACCTTC. Translation: CAISLTGGASGYTF.

The chain has TRBV20-1 and TRBJ1-1; 7 bases match TRBD1. CDR1 is DFQATT and CDR2 is SNEGSKA in the germline V gene (reference sequence). The V segment lost 1 base and the J segment 3 bases; nucleotides outside the gene matches: 11. This CDR3 comprises 16 residues. DNA for the CDR3: TGCAGTGCTAGAGTCCCGGGACAGAAAATGGACACTGAAGCTTTCTTT. Its protein product is CSARVPGQKMDTEAFF.

This clonotype was seen only a few times. The V gene is TRBV6-1, the J gene TRBJ1-5, with D perhaps matching TRBD1 (6 bases). The CDR3 loop spans 14 amino acids. The V and J ends lost 6 bases and 1 base respectively, with 10 bases between them. CDR1 MNHNS and CDR2 SASEGT come from the germline V gene. CDR3 in amino acids: CASSPRGSNQPQHF. CDR3 sequence (DNA): TGTGCCAGCAGCCCCAGGGGAAGCAATCAGCCCCAGCATTTT.

This clonotype has more than one count but fewer than ten. A read error may produce the germline difference seen at one junction end. The J gene is TRBJ2-7, the V gene TRBV20-1, with D unclear. This CDR3 has 15 residues. Germline assignment: CDR1 DFQATT and CDR2 SNEGSKA (reference sequence). CDR3 DNA sequence: TGCAGTGCTAGTGGCCCAGCTAGACCAAGCCTAGGAGCAGTCTTC. This sequence encodes CSASGPARPSLGAVF.

This clonotype was detected a few times. This chain uses TRBV7-8 with TRBJ1-6, with TRBD1 matching 10 bases. Germline V lookup: CDR1 SGHVS, CDR2 FQNEAQ. Trimming removed 0 bases from V and 8 bases from J; junction bases left unmatched: 4. CDR3 length equals 16 residues. The CDR3 DNA is TGTGCCAGCAGCTTAGCCGGACAGGGGGTGGATTCACCCCTCCACTTT. It yields the protein CASSLAGQGVDSPLHF. Full variable domain (missing parts from reference TRBV7-8 and TRBJ1-6): GAGVSQSPRYKVAKRGQDVALRCDPISGHVSLFWYQQALGQGPEFLTYFQNEAQLDKSGLPSDRFFAERPEGSVSTLKIQRTQQEDSAVYLCASSLAGQGVDSPLHFGNGTRLTVT.

This rearrangement joins TRBV10-2 to TRBJ1-6; unclear D gene. The CDR3 contains 15 residues. CDR1 and CDR2 (germline): WSHSY, SAAADI. The V gene lost 4 bases and the J gene lost 7 bases, with 14 bases spanning the gap. CDR3 loop: CASSGVDSPNSPLHF. CDR3 bases: TGCGCCAGCAGTGGCGTGGACTCTCCGAATTCACCCCTCCACTTT.

V usage is TRBV29-1 and J usage is TRBJ1-1, with TRBD1 matching 9 bases. This CDR3 has 14 residues. V was pared by 2 bases and J by 1 base, with 2 bases of the junction left unmatched. From germline, CDR1 is SQVTM and CDR2 ANQGSEA. The CDR3 DNA is TGCAGCGTTGAAAGGGGACAGGGGAACACTGAAGCTTTCTTT. This encodes CSVERGQGNTEAFF.

This clonotype was seen more than once but under ten times. The rearrangement links TRBV10-3 to TRBJ1-6; perhaps TRBD1 as D (6 bases). V was pared by 3 bases and J by 0 bases, with 18 bases between. Germline V gene data show CDR1 as ENHRY and CDR2 as SYGVKD. CDR3 length: 19 residues. In DNA form, the CDR3 reads TGTGCCATCAGTGATGGAGGAAGAGGGGGAAGCTCCTATAATTCACCCCTCCACTTT. This gives the protein CAISDGGRGGSSYNSPLHF.

In its sample, this clonotype was seen many times. The V call is TRBV11-2, the J call TRBJ2-7; 8 nucleotides line up with TRBD1. The CDR3 length is 14 residues. V trimming: 5 bases; J trimming: 3 bases; junction bases outside the gene matches: 6. Germline V gene data show CDR1 as SGHAT and CDR2 as FQNNGV. This chain's CDR3 is CASSRTGTFYEQYF. CDR3 nucleotides: TGTGCCAGCAGCCGGACAGGGACATTCTACGAGCAGTACTTC. Complete variable domain (other parts from reference TRBV11-2 and TRBJ2-7): EAGVAQSPRYKIIEKRQSVAFWCNPISGHATLYWYQQILGQGPKLLIQFQNNGVVDDSQLPKDRFSAERLKGVDSTLKIQPAKLEDSAVYLCASSRTGTFYEQYFGPGTRLTVT.

This clonotype was recorded at least ten times. The chain has TRBV28 and TRBJ1-1; 7 positions match TRBD1. This CDR3 has 14 residues. The J segment lost 4 bases and the V segment lost 5 bases, leaving 7 bases of the junction unmatched. Looked up from germline, CDR1 is MDHEN and CDR2 is SYDVKM. CDR3 sequence reads: CASSSSGGSTEAFF. Written as DNA, the CDR3 is TGTGCCAGCAGTAGCTCAGGGGGAAGCACTGAAGCTTTCTTT. The complete variable domain, with remaining parts taken from reference TRBV28 and TRBJ1-1, reads DVKVTQSSRYLVKRTGEKVFLECVQDMDHENMFWYRQDPGLGLRLIYFSYDVKMKEKGDIPEGYSVSREKKERFSLILESASTNQTSMYLCASSSSGGSTEAFFGQGTRLTVV.

This rearrangement joins TRBV19 to TRBJ1-2, with 10 bases matching TRBD1. Trimming cost V 6 bases and J 3 bases; bases outside gene matches: 7. This CDR3 spans 15 amino acids. Germline CDR1 LNHDA, CDR2 SQIVND (reference sequence). CDR3 loop: CASSNPGQGHYGYTF. In nucleotides, the CDR3 is TGTGCCAGTAGCAACCCGGGACAGGGGCACTATGGCTACACCTTC.

This clonotype occurred a few times. The chain uses TRBV6-1 and TRBJ1-1; D might be TRBD1 (5 bases). Germline lookup yields CDR1 MNHNS and CDR2 SASEGT. V was shortened by 11 bases and J by 4 bases, with 14 bases between the two germline ends. The length of the CDR3 is 12 residues. CDR3: CAGGVGGTEAFF. The CDR3 DNA follows: TGTGCCGGCGGGGTCGGGGGCACTGAAGCTTTCTTT.

This chain connects TRBV12-3 or TRBV12-4 to TRBJ2-3; D is perhaps TRBD2 (6 bases). V was shortened by 6 bases and J by 5 bases, with 15 bases between the two germline ends. The CDR3 is made up of 14 amino acids. The CDR3 spells CASRRLEGGDTQYF. The CDR3 DNA reads as TGTGCCAGCAGACGGCTTGAGGGAGGAGATACGCAGTATTTT.

The CDR3 protein is CSAKDRVGTEAFF. As DNA, the CDR3 is TGCAGTGCTAAGGACAGGGTTGGGACTGAAGCTTTCTTT. The chain combines TRBV20-1 with TRBJ1-1; 8 bases map to TRBD1. The CDR3 runs 13 residues. Germline V gene sequence: CDR1 DFQATT, CDR2 SNEGSKA (reference sequence). J gave up 5 bases and V 4 bases, and 6 bases lay outside the gene matches.

The chain employs TRBV30 and TRBJ2-7, with 9 positions matching TRBD1. The germline V gene has CDR1 GTSNPN and CDR2 SVGIG (reference sequence). V trimming: 4 bases; J trimming: 6 bases; junction bases outside the gene matches: 10. The CDR3 loop spans 14 amino acids. CDR3 in DNA: TGTGCCTGGAAGGGACAGGGAACCCTAGGCGAGCAGTACTTC. Protein product: CAWKGQGTLGEQYF.

This clonotype was detected only a few times. V gene TRBV20-1 combines with J gene TRBJ1-6; TRBD1 matches 7 bases. CDR3 size: 15 residues. The trim removed 3 bases at V and 6 bases at J, leaving 8 bases unmatched. Germline-derived CDR1 and CDR2 are DFQATT and SNEGSKA (reference sequence). CDR3 in amino acids: CSARIPQGVNSPLHF. The CDR3 DNA reads TGCAGTGCTAGGATTCCCCAGGGGGTTAATTCACCCCTCCACTTT.

The CDR3 coding sequence is TGTGCCAGCAGCTCCGGACTCGGGACCCAGTACTTC. Its protein product is CASSSGLGTQYF. The chain uses TRBV7-6 and TRBJ2-5, with D possibly matching TRBD2 (5 bases). The germline V gene has CDR1 SGHVS and CDR2 FNYEAQ. V was pared by 4 bases and J by 7 bases, with 10 bases between. The CDR3 consists of 12 residues.

The CDR3 is CASSLGTGGSNQPQHF. The CDR3 nucleotides are TGTGCCAGCAGCTTAGGGACAGGGGGAAGCAATCAGCCCCAGCATTTT. V and J are TRBV28 and TRBJ1-5; 11 positions agree with TRBD1. Germline V CDR1 and CDR2: MDHEN, SYDVKM. CDR3 length: 16 residues. J gave up 1 base and V 6 bases, and 5 bases lay outside the gene matches.

This clonotype appeared many times. The chain is built from TRBV11-2 and TRBJ1-5; unclear D gene. The CDR3 covers 14 residues. CDR1 SGHAT and CDR2 FQNNGV come from the germline V gene. The V gene lost 1 base and the J gene lost 7 bases, with 11 bases spanning the gap. CDR3 amino acids: CASSLVGSGQPQHF. The CDR3 DNA follows: TGTGCCAGCAGCTTAGTGGGCTCGGGGCAGCCCCAGCATTTT.

The chain uses TRBV6-2 or TRBV6-3 and TRBJ1-5; 8 bases match TRBD1. The CDR3 consists of 14 residues. Germline V gives CDR1 MNHEY, CDR2 SVGEGT. The ends lost 6 bases at V and 7 bases at J; junction bases unmatched: 8. CDR3 DNA: TGTGCCAGCAGCCGACAGGGGTTGATCCAGCCCCAGCATTTT. Amino acids: CASSRQGLIQPQHF.

V gene TRBV20-1 combines with J gene TRBJ2-7; D is perhaps TRBD1 (5 bases). CDR1 and CDR2 (germline): DFQATT, SNEGSKA (reference sequence). The CDR3 has 15 amino acids. V lost 6 bases to trimming and J lost 0 bases, with 18 bases between them. The CDR3, as DNA: TGCAGTGCAACTCGTGACAGCCATAGCTCCTACGAGCAGTACTTC. This sequence encodes CSATRDSHSSYEQYF.

The chain is built from TRBV3-1 and TRBJ2-2; weak D call: TRBD2 (5 bases). Trimming took off 2 bases at V and 6 bases at J, with 16 bases between the two ends. The CDR3 loop spans 16 amino acids. Looked up from germline, CDR1 is LGHDT and CDR2 is YNNKEL (reference sequence). The CDR3 coding sequence is TGTGCCAGCAGCCAAAGGGCTCTAGCCGGCGCCGGGGAGCTGTTTTTT. It codes for CASSQRALAGAGELFF.

This clonotype was seen a handful of times. The chain carries TRBV6-8 and TRBJ2-7; unclear D gene. Germline CDR1 is MNHGY and CDR2 is SAAAGT. V was cut by 0 bases and J by 6 bases, with 6 bases left in between. The length of the CDR3 is 12 residues. CDR3 amino acids: CASSYSGLEQYF. CDR3 nucleotide sequence: TGTGCCAGCAGTTACTCAGGGCTCGAGCAGTACTTC.

This clonotype was seen at least ten times. This chain joins TRBV6-5 and TRBJ1-1; TRBD1 might be the D (6 bases). V was shortened by 0 bases and J by 2 bases, with 7 bases between the two germline ends. The length of the CDR3 is 14 residues. Germline assignment: CDR1 MNHEY and CDR2 SVGAGI. CDR3 protein: CASSYSGGNTEAFF. CDR3 DNA sequence: TGTGCCAGCAGTTACTCAGGGGGTAACACTGAAGCTTTCTTT.

This clonotype turned up a few times. The V gene is TRBV25-1, the J gene TRBJ1-1; the match to TRBD1 covers 9 bases. Germline assignment: CDR1 MGHDK and CDR2 SYGVNS. Trimming removed 6 bases from V and 5 bases from J; junction bases left unmatched: 4. The CDR3 spans 13 residues. CDR3 sequence reads: CASSGTGLTEAFF. The CDR3 bases are TGTGCCAGCAGCGGGACAGGGTTAACTGAAGCTTTCTTT.